A selection of T cell receptor beta chains follows, all from one sample in a study of OX40 agonist ivuxolimab in advanced cancers. Sequencing was performed with immunoSEQ multiplex PCR; in TCRdb, only in-frame clones are kept and a portion is missing. The sample includes about 120,000 clones, roughly 95% of them seen just once. This specimen consisted of CD4+ or CD8+ T cells sorted from blood, obtained in a trial of the OX40 agonist ivuxolimab. The receptors derive from an adult with an advanced solid tumor such as melanoma, head and neck, liver or kidney cancer. Each CDR3 is given with its conserved first and last residue. D genes are given only for firm matches. Part of the rows lack a size; the others show once, few, many or a class for expanded clones.

>.|TRBV11-2|.|TRBJ2-1
TGTGCCAGCAGTCAAGATCGATCCTACAATGAGCAGTTCTTC
CASSQDRSYNEQFF
>.|TRBV6-1|.|TRBJ1-5
TGTGCCAGCAGTGACCAGGGGAGAGGACAGCCCCAGCATTTT
CASSDQGRGQPQHF
>.|TRBV21-1|.|TRBJ2-7
TGTGCCAGCAGCACCGCAGGGGGGACTAGCGGTCCAACCTACGAGCAGTACTTC
CASSTAGGTSGPTYEQYF
>.|TRBV7-8|.|TRBJ2-5
TGTGCCAGCAGCTTAGATTCCCCTGGACCACAAGAGACCCAGTACTTC
CASSLDSPGPQETQYF
>once|TRBV5-4|.|TRBJ2-2
TGTGCCAGCAGTGCACCGGGACTGGCGGACACCGGGGAGCTGTTTTTT
CASSAPGLADTGELFF
>.|TRBV10-2|.|TRBJ1-3
TGCGCCAGCAGTGCCTCCTCCGCGGCATCCTCTGGAAACACCATATATTTT
CASSASSAASSGNTIYF
>.|TRBV19|.|TRBJ1-5
TGTGCCAGTAGTATTGCCGGGGTTGGTTATAGCAATCAGCCCCAGCATTTT
CASSIAGVGYSNQPQHF
>.|TRBV19|.|TRBJ1-2
TGTGCCAGTAGTGTCAGCGCCTGGGGCTACACCTTC
CASSVSAWGYTF
>.|TRBV10-3|TRBD2|TRBJ2-3
TGTGCCATGAGTAGCGGGGGGGCCCCCACAGATACGCAGTATTTT
CAMSSGGAPTDTQYF
>once|TRBV28|.|TRBJ2-1
TGTGCCAGCAGTTTATACGGGCGCTACAATGAGCAGTTCTTC
CASSLYGRYNEQFF
>.|TRBV14|.|TRBJ2-2
TGTGCCAGCAGCCAAGTCCAACCGGGTTCCGGGGAGCTGTTTTTT
CASSQVQPGSGELFF
>.|TRBV10-1|.|TRBJ1-1
TGCGCCAGCAGTTATAGACCGAACACTGAAGCTTTCTTT
CASSYRPNTEAFF
>.|TRBV28|TRBD1|TRBJ1-2
TGTGCCAGCACCCCGACAGGGACAGACACCACCTATGGCTACACCTTC
CASTPTGTDTTYGYTF
>.|TRBV12-5|.|TRBJ2-4
TGTGCTAGTGGTTTGGGGGCAGGGACCAAAAACATTCAGTACTTC
CASGLGAGTKNIQYF
>.|TRBV6-6|.|TRBJ1-4
TGTGCCAGCAGTTCCACGGGGGAAAAACTGTTTTTT
CASSSTGEKLFF
>once|TRBV27|TRBD1|TRBJ1-1
TGTGCCAGTGGGACAGCCGCTCGGAACACTGAAGCTTTCTTT
CASGTAARNTEAFF
>.|TRBV6-5|TRBD2|TRBJ2-1
TGTGCCAGCAGTTACTCCCGGACTAGCGGCAATGAGCAGTTCTTC
CASSYSRTSGNEQFF
>.|TRBV5-1|TRBD1|TRBJ1-2
TGCGCCAGCAGCCCGCGGACAGGGGGCCAAAACTATGGCTACACCTTC
CASSPRTGGQNYGYTF
>few|TRBV7-8|TRBD1|TRBJ1-5
TGTGCCAGCAGCTTAGTGACAGGGGGTCAGCCCCAGCATTTT
CASSLVTGGQPQHF
>.|TRBV27|.|TRBJ1-1
TGTGCCAGCAGTCTCAGTCGCGCTGAGGGAGCTTTCTTT
CASSLSRAEGAFF
>once|TRBV28|.|TRBJ1-4
TGTGCCAGCAGTCGTCAGGGGATGACTAATGAAAAACTGTTTTTT
CASSRQGMTNEKLFF
>.|TRBV5-1|.|TRBJ1-3
TGCGCCAGCAGCTCCCTAGCAGGGCCTAGCTCTGGAAACACCATATATTTT
CASSSLAGPSSGNTIYF
>.|TRBV5-1|.|TRBJ2-1
TGCGCCAGCAGCTCGGCAACAGGGACCACCTACAATGAGCAGTTCTTC
CASSSATGTTYNEQFF
>.|TRBV11-2|.|TRBJ2-4
TGTGCCAGCAGGGTGGCCTCTGCCAAAAACATTCAGTACTTC
CASRVASAKNIQYF
>.|TRBV7-3|TRBD2|TRBJ2-2
TGTGCCAGCAGCTCCCGTGGGGGGGCCGGGGAGCTGTTTTTT
CASSSRGGAGELFF
>.|TRBV6-5|TRBD1|TRBJ2-5
TGTGCCAGCAGTTACTCTGACAGGGCTGGTGAGACCCAGTACTTC
CASSYSDRAGETQYF
>.|TRBV6-5|.|TRBJ1-2
TGTGCCAGCAGTCGGAACCGACAGGATCCCTATGGCTACACCTTC
CASSRNRQDPYGYTF
>.|TRBV9|.|TRBJ1-6
TGTGCCAGCAGCGTAGAAACAGGGCAGAATTCACCCCTCCACTTT
CASSVETGQNSPLHF
>.|TRBV18|.|TRBJ2-7
TGTGCCAGCTCACCTCAGGGTACAGCCCACGAGCAGTACTTC
CASSPQGTAHEQYF
>.|TRBV4-1|.|TRBJ2-4
TGCGCCAGCAGCCAACAGGGAGCCAAAAACATTCAGTACTTC
CASSQQGAKNIQYF
>.|TRBV6-6|.|TRBJ1-3
TGTGCCAGCAGTGTTACAGGGACCTCTGGAAACACCATATATTTT
CASSVTGTSGNTIYF
>.|TRBV11-2|.|TRBJ2-2
TGTGCCAGCAGCTTGGGGGCAGGGGCCACCGGGGAGCTGTTTTTT
CASSLGAGATGELFF
>.|TRBV28|TRBD2|TRBJ2-7
TGTGCCAGCATCCCTAGCGGCCCCTACGAGCAGTACTTC
CASIPSGPYEQYF
>.|TRBV7-2|TRBD2|TRBJ2-1
TGTGCCAGCAGCTCGTCTAGCGGGAGCTCCTACAATGAGCAGTTCTTC
CASSSSSGSSYNEQFF
>.|TRBV12-5|TRBD1|TRBJ1-2
TGTGCTAGTGGTTCCCTGTCGAGGGGGCGCTTCTATGGCTACACCTTC
CASGSLSRGRFYGYTF
>.|TRBV11-2|.|TRBJ1-1
TGTGCCAGCAGCTCAAGACTAGGCTTCCCTCGACAGGAGAACACTGAAGCTTTCTTT
CASSSRLGFPRQENTEAFF
>.|TRBV28|.|TRBJ1-2
TGTGCCAGCAGTCAACGTAAAGACTATGGCTACACCTTC
CASSQRKDYGYTF
>.|TRBV29-1|TRBD1|TRBJ2-4
TGCAGCGCTGGACAGGCATTTGACATTCAGTACTTC
CSAGQAFDIQYF
>.|TRBV2|TRBD1|TRBJ1-4
TGTGCCAGCAAACCGGGACAGGGGGGTGCAACTAATGAAAAACTGTTTTTT
CASKPGQGGATNEKLFF
>.|TRBV19|TRBD1|TRBJ2-2
TGTGCCAGTAGTACCAGGGACAGGGGTAACACCGGGGAGCTGTTTTTT
CASSTRDRGNTGELFF
>.|TRBV5-6|.|TRBJ2-6
TGTGCCAGCAGGCCATTGGCAGGGCGGGCCAACGTCCTGACTTTC
CASRPLAGRANVLTF
>.|TRBV18|.|TRBJ1-1
TGTGCCAGCTCACCAATCCCTAGAGGGGAGAACACTGAAGCTTTCTTT
CASSPIPRGENTEAFF
>.|TRBV28|TRBD2|TRBJ2-7
TGTGCCAGCAGTCCCCGGGGGGGGTCCTCCTACGAGCAGTACTTC
CASSPRGGSSYEQYF
>once|TRBV7-2|.|TRBJ1-2
TGTGCCAGCAGCCGCGGGGGCTCTCTTCGTTCCGGCTACACCTTC
CASSRGGSLRSGYTF
>.|TRBV18|.|TRBJ2-2
TGTGCCAGCTCATCCCTGGCCCGTGGGACACCCGGGGAGCTGTTTTTT
CASSSLARGTPGELFF
>.|TRBV14|.|TRBJ2-1
TGTGCCAGCAGCCAAGATCATCGCATGAGGCCGTTCTTC
CASSQDHRMRPFF
>.|TRBV7-6|.|TRBJ2-5
TGTGCCAGCAGCTCTTGGTCACAAGAGACCCAGTACTTC
CASSSWSQETQYF
>.|TRBV7-3|.|TRBJ2-3
TGTGCCAGCAGCTCGTCGTACACAGATACGCAGTATTTT
CASSSSYTDTQYF
>.|TRBV19|.|TRBJ1-1
TGTGCCAGTAGCCCTGGGGTTAACACTGAAGCTTTCTTT
CASSPGVNTEAFF
>.|TRBV6-5|.|TRBJ2-1
TGTGCCACCAGGGCCGACTCCTACAATGAGCAGTTCTTC
CATRADSYNEQFF
>.|TRBV6-5|.|TRBJ1-4
TGTGCCAGCAGGTCTCTGGGGATCGATGAAAAACTGTTTTTT
CASRSLGIDEKLFF
>few|TRBV7-8|.|TRBJ2-1
TGTGCCAGCAGCTTAGCGGGCTCCTACAATGAGCAGTTCTTC
CASSLAGSYNEQFF
>.|TRBV4-3|TRBD1|TRBJ2-1
TGCGCCAGCAGCCAAGGAGGGACAGGGATAGTTTACAATGAGCAGTTCTTC
CASSQGGTGIVYNEQFF
>.|TRBV5-4|.|TRBJ2-5
TGTGCCAGCAGCTTGGGGGCAGGGACAATTAAAGAGACCCAGTACTTC
CASSLGAGTIKETQYF
>once|TRBV6-1|.|TRBJ2-5
TGTGCCAGCATCCCGCCTGGGGGGGCTCAAGAGACCCAGTACTTC
CASIPPGGAQETQYF